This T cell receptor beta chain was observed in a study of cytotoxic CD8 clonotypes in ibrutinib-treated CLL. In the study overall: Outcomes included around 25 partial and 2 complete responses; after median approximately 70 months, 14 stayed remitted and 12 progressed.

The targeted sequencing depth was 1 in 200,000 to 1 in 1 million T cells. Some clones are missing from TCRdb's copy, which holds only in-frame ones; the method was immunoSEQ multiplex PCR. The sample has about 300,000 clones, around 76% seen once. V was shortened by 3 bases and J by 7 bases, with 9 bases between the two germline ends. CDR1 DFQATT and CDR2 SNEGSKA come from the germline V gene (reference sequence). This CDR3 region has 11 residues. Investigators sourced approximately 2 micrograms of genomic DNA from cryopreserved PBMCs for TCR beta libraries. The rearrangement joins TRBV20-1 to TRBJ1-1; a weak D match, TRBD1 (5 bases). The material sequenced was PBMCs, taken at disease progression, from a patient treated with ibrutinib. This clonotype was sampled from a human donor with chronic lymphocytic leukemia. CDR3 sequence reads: CSASRQIEAFF. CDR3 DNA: TGCAGTGCTAGTAGACAGATTGAAGCTTTCTTT.